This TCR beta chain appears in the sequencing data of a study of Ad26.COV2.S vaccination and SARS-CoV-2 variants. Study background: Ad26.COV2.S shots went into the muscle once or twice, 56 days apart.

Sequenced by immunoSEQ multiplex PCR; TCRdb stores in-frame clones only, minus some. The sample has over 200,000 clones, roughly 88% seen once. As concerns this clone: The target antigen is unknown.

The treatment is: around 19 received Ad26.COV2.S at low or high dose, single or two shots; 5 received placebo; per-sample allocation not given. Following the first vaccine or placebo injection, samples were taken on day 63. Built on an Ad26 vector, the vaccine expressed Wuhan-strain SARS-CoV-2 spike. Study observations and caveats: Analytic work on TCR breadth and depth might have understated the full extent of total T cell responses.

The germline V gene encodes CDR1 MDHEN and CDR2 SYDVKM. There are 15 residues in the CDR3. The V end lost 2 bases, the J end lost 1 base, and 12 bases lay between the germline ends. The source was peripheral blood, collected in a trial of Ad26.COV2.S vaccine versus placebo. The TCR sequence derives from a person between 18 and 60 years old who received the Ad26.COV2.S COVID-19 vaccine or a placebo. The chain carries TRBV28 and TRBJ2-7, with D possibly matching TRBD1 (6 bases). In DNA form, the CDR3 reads TGTGCCAGCAGTTTAAGGGGGAGTGTTTCCTACGAGCAGTACTTC. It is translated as CASSLRGSVSYEQYF.